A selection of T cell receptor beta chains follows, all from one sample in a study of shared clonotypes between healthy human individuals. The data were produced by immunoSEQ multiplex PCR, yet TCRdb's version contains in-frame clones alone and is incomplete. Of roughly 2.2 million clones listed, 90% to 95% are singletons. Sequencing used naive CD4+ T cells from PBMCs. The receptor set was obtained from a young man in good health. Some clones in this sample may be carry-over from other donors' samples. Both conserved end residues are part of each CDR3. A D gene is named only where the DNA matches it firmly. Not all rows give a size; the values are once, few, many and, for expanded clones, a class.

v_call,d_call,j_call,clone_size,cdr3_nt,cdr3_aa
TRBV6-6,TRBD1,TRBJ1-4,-,TGTGCCAGCAGTGACAGGGCGGGCGAAAAACTGTTTTTT,CASSDRAGEKLFF
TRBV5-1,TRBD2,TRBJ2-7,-,TGCGCCAGCAGCTTGCTGACTAGCGGGAGCGGCTACGAGCAGTACTTC,CASSLLTSGSGYEQYF
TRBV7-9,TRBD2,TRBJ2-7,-,TGTGCCAGCAGCTTTGCGGGAGCAGACGAGCAGTACTTC,CASSFAGADEQYF
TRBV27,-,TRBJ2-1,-,TGTGCCAGCAGTTCGCAGGGCGAAGATGAGCAGTTCTTC,CASSSQGEDEQFF
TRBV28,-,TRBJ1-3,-,TGTGCCAGCAGCATGATCTCTGGAAACACCATATATTTT,CASSMISGNTIYF
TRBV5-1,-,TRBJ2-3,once,TGCGCCAGCAGCTTGGAGCAGGGGCCCTGGGATACGCAGTATTTT,CASSLEQGPWDTQYF
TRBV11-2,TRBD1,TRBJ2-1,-,TGTGCCAGCAGCTTAGATCAAGGGGGCGCGGGCGATGAGCAGTTCTTC,CASSLDQGGAGDEQFF
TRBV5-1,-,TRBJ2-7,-,TGCGCCAGCAGCTTGATGGACACCCGGGGTGAGCAGTACTTC,CASSLMDTRGEQYF
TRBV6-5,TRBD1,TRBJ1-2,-,TGTGCCAGCAGTTACCGCCCGACAGGGATCCCGGGTGACTACACCTTC,CASSYRPTGIPGDYTF
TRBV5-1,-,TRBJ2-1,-,TGCGCCAGCAGCCCGCGGAGGTGGGACAATGGCGAGCAGTTCTTC,CASSPRRWDNGEQFF
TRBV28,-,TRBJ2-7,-,TGTGCCAGCAGTTGGGGGGGCGGGAGAAACGAGCAGTACTTC,CASSWGGGRNEQYF
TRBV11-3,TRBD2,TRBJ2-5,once,TGTGCCAGCAGCCGTACGGGGAGGGCAGAGACCCAGTACTTC,CASSRTGRAETQYF
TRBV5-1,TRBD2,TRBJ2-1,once,TGCGCCAGCAGCTTCGGCAGACTAGCGGGAGGTAGTGAGCAGTTCTTC,CASSFGRLAGGSEQFF
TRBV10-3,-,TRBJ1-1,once,TGTGCCATCAGAACAGGTGCGAACACTGAAGCTTTCTTT,CAIRTGANTEAFF
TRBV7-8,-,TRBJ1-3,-,TGTGCCAGCAGCTTGCTGGGGAGTCCGGGAAACACCATATATTTT,CASSLLGSPGNTIYF
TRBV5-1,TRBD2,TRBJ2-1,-,TGCGCCAGCAGCGGGGGACTAGCGGGGAACTACAATGAGCAGTTCTTC,CASSGGLAGNYNEQFF
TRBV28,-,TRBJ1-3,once,TGTGCCAGCAGTCGGGATCAGGGGTCTGGAAACACCATATATTTT,CASSRDQGSGNTIYF
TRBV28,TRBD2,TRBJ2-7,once,TGTGCCAGCGGACTAGCGGGAGGGTCCTACGAGCAGTACTTC,CASGLAGGSYEQYF
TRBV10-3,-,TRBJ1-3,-,TGTGCCATCAGTGACAGCCCCTCTGGAAACACCATATATTTT,CAISDSPSGNTIYF
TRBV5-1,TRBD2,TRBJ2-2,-,TGCGCCAGCAGCGCGACTAGCGGGAGGAGCAGCGGGGAGCTGTTTTTT,CASSATSGRSSGELFF
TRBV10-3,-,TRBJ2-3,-,TGTGCCATAAAACTAGCAGGGGACACAGATACGCAGTATTTT,CAIKLAGDTDTQYF
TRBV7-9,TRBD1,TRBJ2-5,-,TGTGCCAGCAGCTTACCGGACAGGGGGGGCGGGGAGACCCAGTACTTC,CASSLPDRGGGETQYF
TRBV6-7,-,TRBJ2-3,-,TGTGCCAGCACCCCGGGGTATTGGGATCGCACAGATACGCAGTATTTT,CASTPGYWDRTDTQYF
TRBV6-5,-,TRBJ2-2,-,TGTGCCAGCAGTTACCGGGGGCGCGGGGCCGGGGAGCTGTTTTTT,CASSYRGRGAGELFF
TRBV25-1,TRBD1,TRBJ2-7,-,TGTGCCAGCAGTGAGCAGGGGGCACGTCTTGACGAGCAGTACTTC,CASSEQGARLDEQYF
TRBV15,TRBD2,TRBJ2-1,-,TGTGCCACCAGCAGAGAGGCTGCTAGCGGGAGTAACTATGAGCAGTTCTTC,CATSREAASGSNYEQFF
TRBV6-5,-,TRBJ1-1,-,TGTGCCAGCAGTTCCGTAGGGACCGAAGCTTTCTTT,CASSSVGTEAFF
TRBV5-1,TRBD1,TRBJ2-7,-,TGCGCCAGCAGCTTGTCAGGGGGCGCGTACGAGCAGTACTTC,CASSLSGGAYEQYF
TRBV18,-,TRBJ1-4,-,TGTGCCAGCTCACCGGGCAGGGGAAATGAAAAACTGTTTTTT,CASSPGRGNEKLFF
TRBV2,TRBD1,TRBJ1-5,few,TGTGCCAGCAGTGCCAACAGGGGAGGATACCAGCCCCAGCATTTT,CASSANRGGYQPQHF
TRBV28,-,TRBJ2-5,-,TGTGCCAGCAGTTTGGGGTACCAAGAGACCCAGTACTTC,CASSLGYQETQYF
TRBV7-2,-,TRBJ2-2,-,TGTGCCAGCAGCTTAGCGGGCGGGGCGAACACCGGGGAGCTGTTTTTT,CASSLAGGANTGELFF
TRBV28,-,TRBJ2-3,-,TGTGCCAGCAGTTTGGGACTCCGCAGGGATACGCAGTATTTT,CASSLGLRRDTQYF
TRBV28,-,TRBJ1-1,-,TGTGCCAGCAGTTCCGGGGGACTGGGGACTGAAGCTTTCTTT,CASSSGGLGTEAFF
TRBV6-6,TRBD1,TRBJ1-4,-,TGTGCCAGCACCGACGGGGGACAGCCCCATAATGAAAAACTGTTTTTT,CASTDGGQPHNEKLFF
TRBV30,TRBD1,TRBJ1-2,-,TGTGCCTGGACCTCCGGGACAGGGGGCGGCTACACCTTC,CAWTSGTGGGYTF
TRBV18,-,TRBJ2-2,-,TGTGCCAGCTCACCAAGGACTCAACAAAACACCGGGGAGCTGTTTTTT,CASSPRTQQNTGELFF
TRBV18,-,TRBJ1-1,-,TGTGCCAGCTCACCGGACGGAGGGGAAGCTTTCTTT,CASSPDGGEAFF
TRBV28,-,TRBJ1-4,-,TGTGCCAGCACCCTTGGGGGGGGTGCTAATGAAAAACTGTTTTTT,CASTLGGGANEKLFF
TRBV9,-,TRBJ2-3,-,TGTGCCAGCAGCCCCCGGACTACTCCAGGGGATACGCAGTATTTT,CASSPRTTPGDTQYF
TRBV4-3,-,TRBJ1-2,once,TGCGCCAGCAGCCAAGATGGGAGGGGACTGGTTCGTGGCTACACCTTC,CASSQDGRGLVRGYTF
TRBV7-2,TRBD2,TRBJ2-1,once,TGTGCCAGCAGCTTAGGGGGGACTAGTTATAATGAGCAGTTCTTC,CASSLGGTSYNEQFF
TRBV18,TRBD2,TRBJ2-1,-,TGTGCCAGCTACCCGGGACTAGCGGCCTACAATGAGCAGTTCTTC,CASYPGLAAYNEQFF
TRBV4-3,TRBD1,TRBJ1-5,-,TGCGCCAGCAGCCAAGATCGGGGCAGGGGGCATCAGCCCCAGCATTTT,CASSQDRGRGHQPQHF
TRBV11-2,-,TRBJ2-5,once,TGTGCCAGCAGCTTAGATCTGGTCAGGTCACAAGAGACCCAGTACTTC,CASSLDLVRSQETQYF
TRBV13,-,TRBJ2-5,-,TGTGCCAGCAGCTTAGCAAGAAGGGGGGGCCAAGAGACCCAGTACTTC,CASSLARRGGQETQYF
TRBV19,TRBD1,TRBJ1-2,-,TGTGCCAGTAGTATTCAGGGGGGAGACTATGGCTACACCTTC,CASSIQGGDYGYTF
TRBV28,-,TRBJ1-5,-,TGTGCCAGCAGTTTCAGAGTGGGAACTAGCAATCAGCCCCAGCATTTT,CASSFRVGTSNQPQHF
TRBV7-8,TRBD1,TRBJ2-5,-,TGTGCCAGCAGCTTCGACAGGGAAGAGACCCAGTACTTC,CASSFDREETQYF
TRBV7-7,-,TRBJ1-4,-,TGTGCCAGCAGCCCTAGACTGGGGACTAATGAAAAACTGTTTTTT,CASSPRLGTNEKLFF